Listed here are 18 T cell receptor beta chains from one sample, sequenced in a study of T cells in Graves' hyperthyroidism and ophthalmopathy. Amplification targeted TCR beta CDR3 regions from RNA transcripts. Initially, a first-round RT-PCR of the TCR CDR3 employed the HTBI primer set. TCRdb fed the multiplex PCR reads into MiXCR, producing one record per CDR3 protein. The profile covers some 490,000 distinct CDR3 sequences, with about 20% appearing a single time and around 47% taken by the ten largest. The specimen was blood. These receptor sequences come from an older woman with Graves' ophthalmopathy.

Ten or more counts support this clonotype. This chain connects TRBV11-1 to TRBJ2-7; 7 bases fit TRBD2. In germline, CDR1 is SGHAT, CDR2 FQDESV (reference sequence). The CDR3 totals 13 residues. V trimming: 5 bases; J trimming: 6 bases; junction bases outside the gene matches: 7. The CDR3 is CASSIGLGGEQYF. CDR3 DNA sequence: TGTGCCAGCAGCATCGGACTAGGCGGCGAGCAGTACTTC.

The rearrangement links TRBV10-2 to TRBJ1-5, with TRBD1 matching 8 bases. Germline CDR1 WSHSY, CDR2 SAAADI. The CDR3 covers 14 residues. V shed 6 bases, J shed 6 bases, and the junction held 7 bases outside the gene matches. Here the CDR3 DNA reads TGCGCCAGCAGAGCCTCAGGGGGCAGTCAGCCCCAGCATTTT. Residues: CASRASGGSQPQHF.

In this sample, this clonotype turned up many times. The rearrangement links TRBV28 to TRBJ1-2; TRBD1 matches at 8 bases. V was clipped by 6 bases and J by 4 bases; unmatched bases: 4. In germline, CDR1 is MDHEN, CDR2 SYDVKM. This CDR3 region has 13 residues. Here the CDR3 DNA reads TGTGCCAGCAGGACAGGGGTTCCCTATGGCTACACCTTC. As protein: CASRTGVPYGYTF.

The sample holds a few counts of this clonotype. The rearrangement links TRBV6-1 to TRBJ1-1; TRBD1 might be the D (5 bases). There are 14 residues in the CDR3. V dropped 0 bases and J dropped 7 bases, with 12 bases sitting between them. Germline V lookup: CDR1 MNHNS, CDR2 SASEGT. CDR3 DNA sequence: TGTGCCAGCAGTGAAGCGGGAGCAGGGCTTGAAGCTTTCTTT. This sequence encodes CASSEAGAGLEAFF.

This clonotype was seen repeatedly, ten times or more. The V and J genes are TRBV12-3 or TRBV12-4 and TRBJ2-2; TRBD1 agrees at 10 bases. The CDR3 totals 16 residues. Trimming took 3 bases from V and 6 from J; bases not matched to a gene: 7. CDR3 in amino acids: CASSFRSGQGPGELFF. The CDR3 DNA is TGTGCCAGCAGTTTTCGGTCGGGACAGGGGCCCGGGGAGCTGTTTTTT.

The chain recombines TRBV3-1 with TRBJ1-1; D uncertain. The CDR3 consists of 13 residues. Germline lookup yields CDR1 LGHDT and CDR2 YNNKEL (reference sequence). Trimming stripped 4 bases from V and 0 bases from J, with 6 bases between. In DNA, the CDR3 is TGTGCCAGCAGCCCGTTAATGAACACTGAAGCTTTCTTT. Translated: CASSPLMNTEAFF.

The chain joins TRBV25-1 to TRBJ1-2, with D hard to call. The CDR3 spans 13 residues. Germline CDR1 and CDR2: MGHDK and SYGVNS. V was shortened by 4 bases and J by 4 bases, with 10 bases between the two germline ends. The CDR3 DNA sequence: TGTGCCAGCAGTGCCGAGCTACCCTATGGCTACACCTTC. Its translation is CASSAELPYGYTF.

This clonotype was seen a handful of times. This sequence joins TRBV7-9 and TRBJ2-6, with 8 nucleotides matching TRBD1. The V gene end was trimmed by 6 bases and the J gene end by 1 base; junction bases not matched to a gene: 2. This CDR3 has 15 amino acids. In germline, CDR1 is SEHNR, CDR2 FQNEAQ (reference sequence). CDR3 sequence (DNA): TGTGCCAGCAGTGACAGGGGATCTGGGGCCAACGTCCTGACTTTC. It codes for CASSDRGSGANVLTF.

This clonotype was recorded a few times. The chain has TRBV29-1 and TRBJ1-5, with D possibly being TRBD1 (6 bases). The V gene's germline CDR1 is SQVTM and CDR2 ANQGSEA. This CDR3 contains 13 residues. V lost 2 bases and J 5 bases, leaving 10 bases between the germline ends. DNA of the CDR3: TGCAGCGTTGAAACAGGGAGGTATCAGCCCCAGCATTTT. It yields the protein CSVETGRYQPQHF.

The chain has TRBV7-9 and TRBJ2-2; D is possibly TRBD1 (6 bases). Germline lookup yields CDR1 SEHNR and CDR2 FQNEAQ (reference sequence). Trimming left V 5 bases short and J 6 bases short, with 13 bases between. CDR3 size: 14 residues. CDR3 bases: TGTGCCAGCAGCCCCCGTCAGGGGTCCGGGGAGCTGTTTTTT. Amino acids: CASSPRQGSGELFF.

The sample holds many counts of this clonotype. CDR3 DNA sequence: TGTGCCAGCAGCTTAGGACAGTTCTACGAGCAGTACTTC. This encodes CASSLGQFYEQYF. The J gene is TRBJ2-7, the V gene TRBV11-2; the D gene is possibly TRBD1 (5 bases). V shed 1 base and J shed 3 bases, with 7 bases lying between them. Germline CDR1 is SGHAT and CDR2 is FQNNGV. The CDR3 loop spans 13 amino acids.

The V and J genes are TRBV6-1 and TRBJ1-3; D call uncertain. CDR1 is MNHNS, CDR2 SASEGT, per germline. This CDR3 contains 13 residues. Trimming left V 4 bases short and J 2 bases short, with 6 bases between. The CDR3 bases are TGTGCCAGCAGTGTCGCCACTGGAAACACCATATATTTT. It codes for CASSVATGNTIYF.

This clonotype was recorded at least ten times. Here the CDR3 reads CAISRQGADNYGYTF. CDR3 nucleotide sequence: TGTGCCATCAGTAGACAGGGGGCGGATAACTATGGCTACACCTTC. The chain joins TRBV10-3 to TRBJ1-2; 10 bases map to TRBD1. J gave up 1 base and V 5 bases, and 4 bases lay outside the gene matches. Looked up from germline, CDR1 is ENHRY and CDR2 is SYGVKD. There are 15 residues in the CDR3.

The chain combines TRBV27 with TRBJ2-3; no clear D. Germline V gene sequence: CDR1 MNHEY, CDR2 SMNVEV (reference sequence). The CDR3 is made up of 14 amino acids. V lost 6 bases to trimming and J lost 3 bases, with 13 bases between them. CDR3 nucleotide sequence: TGTGCCAGCAGGCGCTCGGAGTGGACAGATACGCAGTATTTT. It yields the protein CASRRSEWTDTQYF.

This clonotype was seen repeatedly, ten times or more. V gene TRBV2 combines with J gene TRBJ2-7, with D perhaps matching TRBD1 (6 bases). Germline V gene data show CDR1 as SNHLY and CDR2 as FYNNEI. V lost 7 bases and J 0 bases, leaving 16 bases between the germline ends. The CDR3 has 15 amino acids. The CDR3, as DNA: TGTGCCAGCACCCTGAGAGACAGGAGCTCCTACGAGCAGTACTTC. As protein: CASTLRDRSSYEQYF.

The chain couples TRBV18 to TRBJ1-1; D not resolved. V was pared by 3 bases and J by 4 bases, with 12 bases between. Germline CDR1 reads KGHSH; CDR2 reads LQKENI. CDR3 size: 14 residues. The DNA of the CDR3 is TGTGCCAGCTCACCTGATTCGGGGTTCACTGAAGCTTTCTTT. Protein sequence: CASSPDSGFTEAFF. Together with reference TRBV18 and TRBJ1-1, the CDR3 gives the full variable domain: NAGVMQNPRHLVRRRGQEARLRCSPMKGHSHVYWYRQLPEEGLKFMVYLQKENIIDESGMPKERFSAEFPKEGPSILRIQQVVRGDSAAYFCASSPDSGFTEAFFGQGTRLTVV.

This clonotype was seen a few times. The genes are TRBV20-1 and TRBJ2-3; 7 bases map to TRBD2. The J segment lost 4 bases and the V segment lost 5 bases, leaving 15 bases of the junction unmatched. This CDR3 has 16 residues. Germline CDR1 is DFQATT and CDR2 is SNEGSKA (reference sequence). CDR3 in DNA: TGCAGTGCTCCCCATGGGGGGGGAGTGATCCCAGATACGCAGTATTTT. Its translation is CSAPHGGGVIPDTQYF.

The V and J genes are TRBV27 and TRBJ2-7; D possibly corresponds to TRBD1 (6 bases). The CDR3 sequence is 16 residues long. Germline V lookup: CDR1 MNHEY, CDR2 SMNVEV (reference sequence). V lost 6 bases and J lost 5, with 23 bases in between. CDR3 nucleotides: TGTGCCAGCAGCACCCAAAAAATCGGACAGACCCACGAGCAGTACTTC. This codes for CASSTQKIGQTHEQYF.